The 28 T cell receptor beta chains presented below share a single source sample, sequenced in a study of CD8 T cells in Susac syndrome. The authors reverse transcribed about 0.5 to 1 ug RNA with random hexamers. Via MiXCR, TCRdb re-called the immunoSEQ multiplex PCR reads, giving one row per CDR3 protein. The sample records about 22,000 distinct CDR3 sequences, 85% to 95% being singletons. The material sequenced was CD8+ T cells from PBMCs. The receptors were sampled from a human donor in good health.

The V call is TRBV19, the J call TRBJ1-1; D may be TRBD1 (5 bases). Germline V CDR1 and CDR2: LNHDA, SQIVND (reference sequence). The V end lost 6 bases, the J end lost 2 bases, and 13 bases lay between the germline ends. There are 14 residues in the CDR3. CDR3 nucleotide sequence: TGTGCCAGTAGGACCTACAGGAGCAACACTGAAGCTTTCTTT. It encodes CASRTYRSNTEAFF.

The V and J genes are TRBV7-2 and TRBJ1-4; 7 bases map to TRBD1. Germline V gives CDR1 SGHTA, CDR2 FQGNSA. V shed 8 bases, J shed 2 bases, and the junction held 5 bases outside the gene matches. This CDR3 comprises 14 residues. In DNA form, the CDR3 reads TGTGCCAGCGGATACAGGGGTACTAATGAAAAACTGTTTTTT. This translates into CASGYRGTNEKLFF.

The chain combines TRBV10-3 with TRBJ1-1; D gene unclear. Trimming pared 1 base from V and 1 base from J, leaving 10 bases between. The CDR3 loop spans 15 amino acids. Per the germline V gene, CDR1 is ENHRY and CDR2 is SYGVKD. The CDR3 nucleotides are TGTGCCATCAGTGAGTATCTGGTTGGGAACACTGAAGCTTTCTTT. Protein product: CAISEYLVGNTEAFF.

This sequence joins TRBV2 and TRBJ1-2; D is perhaps TRBD1 (5 bases). The CDR3 has 12 residues. Trimming removed 6 bases at V and 8 bases at J, with 13 bases between. Germline CDR1 SNHLY, CDR2 FYNNEI. CDR3 bases: TGTGCCAGCAGGGCGACAGCGGACGGCTACACCTTC. This translates into CASRATADGYTF.

A single count supports this clonotype. The junction shows a germline mismatch at one end, possibly a read error. This rearrangement joins TRBV7-7 to TRBJ2-5, with a weak D call TRBD1 (5 bases). The CDR3 has 13 residues. In germline, CDR1 is SSHAT, CDR2 FNYEAQ (reference sequence). The CDR3 sequence is CASSLKGEETQYF. CDR3 coding DNA: TGTGCTAGCAGCTTAAAAGGGGAAGAGACCCAGTACTTC.

In nucleotides, the CDR3 is TGTGCCAGCAGTTTCAGTAACGAGCAGTACTTC. Translating it yields CASSFSNEQYF. The chain recombines TRBV12-3 or TRBV12-4 with TRBJ2-7; D is uncertain. V lost 3 bases and J lost 5, with 5 bases in between. CDR3 length: 11 amino acids.

The genes are TRBV4-3 and TRBJ2-5; D could derive from TRBD1 or TRBD2 (5 bases each). This CDR3 is built from 14 residues. Germline lookup yields CDR1 LGHNA and CDR2 YSLEER. Trimming removed 3 bases at V and 4 bases at J, with 12 bases between. The chain's CDR3 is CASSHGPGGETQYF. CDR3 DNA sequence: TGCGCCAGCAGCCATGGTCCTGGGGGAGAGACCCAGTACTTC.

The chain carries TRBV7-9 and TRBJ2-7; a weak D match, TRBD2 (6 bases). This CDR3 comprises 14 residues. Germline assignment: CDR1 SEHNR and CDR2 FQNEAQ (reference sequence). The V and J ends lost 5 bases and 3 bases respectively, with 14 bases between them. CDR3 protein: CASSPRGKVYEQYF. The DNA of the CDR3 is TGTGCCAGCAGCCCCCGGGGGAAGGTCTACGAGCAGTACTTC. Full variable domain (rest looked up from reference TRBV7-9 and TRBJ2-7): DTGVSQNPRHKITKRGQNVTFRCDPISEHNRLYWYRQTLGQGPEFLTYFQNEAQLEKSRLLSDRFSAERPKGSFSTLEIQRTEQGDSAMYLCASSPRGKVYEQYFGPGTRLTVT.

The CDR3 here is CASSFGQGVEQYF. The CDR3 nucleotides read TGTGCCAGCAGCTTCGGACAGGGGGTCGAGCAGTACTTC. The rearrangement joins TRBV13 to TRBJ2-7; 10 bases map to TRBD1. V trimming: 3 bases; J trimming: 6 bases; junction bases outside the gene matches: 2. The V gene's germline CDR1 is PRHDT and CDR2 FYEKMQ (reference sequence). The CDR3 sequence is 13 residues long.

The V and J genes are TRBV6-1 and TRBJ1-1; TRBD1 is a possible D gene (6 bases). In germline, CDR1 is MNHNS, CDR2 SASEGT. Trimming left V 8 bases short and J 5 bases short, with 15 bases between. The CDR3 has 13 residues. CDR3 coding DNA: TGTGCCAGCCGCGCGGGGGGCTGGACTGAAGCTTTCTTT. Its protein is CASRAGGWTEAFF.

The chain is built from TRBV20-1 and TRBJ1-5; maybe TRBD1 (6 bases). In germline, CDR1 is DFQATT, CDR2 SNEGSKA (reference sequence). The ends were cut back, 5 bases at V and 4 bases at J, with 18 bases in the middle. CDR3 size: 15 residues. CDR3 loop: CSAGSLDRENQPQHF. The CDR3, as DNA: TGCAGTGCTGGGTCCCTGGACAGAGAAAATCAGCCCCAGCATTTT.

The gene calls are TRBV3-1 and TRBJ1-4; TRBD1 matches at 11 bases. Losses at the gene ends were 4 bases for V and 7 bases for J; bases not matched to a gene: 5. The V gene's germline CDR1 is LGHDT and CDR2 YNNKEL (reference sequence). The CDR3 runs to 15 residues. The CDR3 DNA sequence: TGTGCCAGCAGCCCTTCGGACAGGGGGCCTGAAAAACTGTTTTTT. Protein sequence: CASSPSDRGPEKLFF.

The gene calls are TRBV6-5 and TRBJ1-3; maybe TRBD1 (5 bases). Germline V gene lookup returns CDR1 MNHEY and CDR2 SVGAGI. The CDR3 is 14 residues long. Trimming shortened V by 5 bases and J by 1 base, and 9 bases separated the two germline ends. The CDR3 sequence: CASSPGTSGNTIYF. The DNA of the CDR3 is TGTGCCAGCAGTCCCGGGACGTCTGGAAACACCATATATTTT.

This chain connects TRBV6-5 to TRBJ2-2; TRBD1 might be the D (5 bases). Trimming cost V 0 bases and J 0 bases, with 8 bases left between them. Germline V lookup: CDR1 MNHEY, CDR2 SVGAGI. This CDR3 has 16 residues. The CDR3 DNA reads as TGTGCCAGCAGTTACTCGACGACAGCGAACACCGGGGAGCTGTTTTTT. Translated, it gives CASSYSTTANTGELFF.

This sequence joins TRBV19 and TRBJ1-1, with D tentatively TRBD1 (5 bases). CDR1 and CDR2 (germline): LNHDA, SQIVND (reference sequence). The CDR3 sequence is 13 residues long. Trimming removed 8 bases at V and 4 bases at J, with 14 bases between. For the CDR3, the DNA is TGTGCCAGTTATGGGGGACGCGGCACTGAAGCTTTCTTT. The encoded protein is CASYGGRGTEAFF. Combining the CDR3 with reference TRBV19 and TRBJ1-1 gives the whole variable domain DGGITQSPKYLFRKEGQNVTLSCEQNLNHDAMYWYRQDPGQGLRLIYYSQIVNDFQKGDIAEGYSVSREKKESFPLTVTSAQKNPTAFYLCASYGGRGTEAFFGQGTRLTVV.

CDR3 amino acids: CASSLGQATSTDTQYF. In DNA form, the CDR3 reads TGTGCCAGCAGCCTCGGACAGGCCACTAGCACAGATACGCAGTATTTT. The gene calls are TRBV5-8 and TRBJ2-3, with 7 bases identical to TRBD1. CDR3 size: 16 residues. Germline CDR1 SGHTS, CDR2 YDEGEE. The trim removed 4 bases at V and 0 bases at J, leaving 8 bases unmatched.

The chain has TRBV13 and TRBJ2-1; D assignment may be TRBD1 or TRBD2 (5 bases each). Deletions cut 0 bases from V and 2 bases from J, with 11 bases between. CDR1 is PRHDT and CDR2 is FYEKMQ in the germline V gene (reference sequence). The CDR3 sequence is 16 residues long. The CDR3 DNA sequence: TGTGCCAGCAGCTTAGGGGCAGGGAGCGCCTACAATGAGCAGTTCTTC. It is translated as CASSLGAGSAYNEQFF.

The chain recombines TRBV10-1 with TRBJ1-1; 8 bases line up with TRBD1. Germline CDR1 WNHNN, CDR2 SYGVQD (reference sequence). This CDR3 is built from 15 residues. J gave up 1 base and V 7 bases, and 8 bases lay outside the gene matches. CDR3: CASNTGTGTNTEAFF. CDR3 nucleotide sequence: TGCGCCAGCAATACCGGGACAGGTACGAACACTGAAGCTTTCTTT.

CDR3 bases: TGTGCCAGCAGTTTACTGCAGCCCTCTAGCACAGATACGCAGTATTTT. Encoded protein: CASSLLQPSSTDTQYF. The V gene is TRBV12-3 or TRBV12-4, the J gene TRBJ2-3, with D hard to call. This CDR3 comprises 16 residues. The V end lost 2 bases, the J end lost 0 bases, and 12 bases lay between the germline ends.

This clonotype was seen a handful of times. The genes are TRBV7-9 and TRBJ2-7, with D unclear. With 5 bases removed from V and 0 bases from J, the gap between germline ends came to 8 bases. Germline-derived CDR1 and CDR2 are SEHNR and FQNEAQ (reference sequence). CDR3 length equals 13 residues. CDR3 in amino acids: CASSPTASYEQYF. CDR3 coding DNA: TGTGCCAGCAGCCCGACTGCCTCCTACGAGCAGTACTTC.

The chain is built from TRBV9 and TRBJ1-4; D unclear. This CDR3 is built from 18 residues. V gave up 0 bases and J gave up 0 bases, with 15 bases separating them. Germline loops: CDR1 SGDLS, CDR2 YYNGEE. The CDR3 here is CASSVAVFPSATNEKLFF. As DNA, the CDR3 is TGTGCCAGCAGCGTAGCTGTTTTCCCGTCTGCAACTAATGAAAAACTGTTTTTT.

V is TRBV20-1 and J is TRBJ2-1; D unresolved. The CDR3 is 11 amino acids. Germline assignment: CDR1 DFQATT and CDR2 SNEGSKA (reference sequence). The ends were cut back, 5 bases at V and 10 bases at J, with 12 bases in the middle. The CDR3 reads CSAQALGEQFF. In nucleotides, the CDR3 is TGCAGTGCTCAGGCCTTGGGGGAGCAGTTCTTC.

This chain joins TRBV10-2 and TRBJ2-5; 7 nucleotides line up with TRBD1. Germline CDR1 is WSHSY and CDR2 is SAAADI. The CDR3 loop spans 19 amino acids. J gave up 1 base and V 7 bases, and 21 bases lay outside the gene matches. In DNA, the CDR3 is TGCGCCAGCAAGGATCCCGACGGACAGGATCTTTATTCCCAAGAGACCCAGTACTTC. Protein sequence: CASKDPDGQDLYSQETQYF.

This rearrangement joins TRBV2 to TRBJ2-5; tentative D call: TRBD2 (5 bases). The CDR3 spans 14 residues. From germline, CDR1 is SNHLY and CDR2 FYNNEI. V was shortened by 1 base and J by 1 base, with 7 bases between the two germline ends. CDR3 in DNA: TGTGCCAGCAGTGAAGGAGGGTTCCAAGAGACCCAGTACTTC. Translated, it gives CASSEGGFQETQYF.

This clonotype was observed once. V usage is TRBV6-2 or TRBV6-3 and J usage is TRBJ2-1, with TRBD1 as a possible D gene (7 bases). The CDR3 length is 17 residues. V was cut by 4 bases and J by 2 bases, with 18 bases left in between. The germline V gene has CDR1 MNHEY and CDR2 SVGEGT. The CDR3 region is CASSLRGRERTYNEQFF. The CDR3 DNA follows: TGTGCCAGCAGTTTAAGGGGGCGGGAACGGACCTACAATGAGCAGTTCTTC.

The chain combines TRBV9 with TRBJ2-5, with D hard to call. This CDR3 has 14 residues. V was cut by 3 bases and J by 0 bases, with 9 bases left in between. Germline V gene sequence: CDR1 SGDLS, CDR2 YYNGEE. The CDR3 bases are TGTGCCAGCAGCGCCCGGACGGACCAAGAGACCCAGTACTTC. This gives the protein CASSARTDQETQYF.

This sequence joins TRBV7-2 and TRBJ2-1; D might be TRBD2 (7 bases). Per the germline V gene, CDR1 is SGHTA and CDR2 is FQGNSA. The CDR3 loop spans 17 amino acids. Trimming removed 1 base from V and 5 bases from J, with 18 bases in between. In DNA, the CDR3 is TGTGCCAGCAGCTTAGTCGCCGGGACTAAGGGGGACAATGAGCAGTTCTTC. As protein: CASSLVAGTKGDNEQFF.

This chain connects TRBV6-2 or TRBV6-3 to TRBJ2-7, with 7 bases lining up with TRBD1. Germline V gives CDR1 MNHEY, CDR2 SVGEGT. V trimming: 10 bases; J trimming: 3 bases; junction bases outside the gene matches: 15. CDR3 length: 15 residues. The CDR3: CATSDRDSPFYEQYF. The CDR3 nucleotides are TGTGCCACCAGCGATCGGGACAGTCCCTTCTACGAGCAGTACTTC.